Presented here are 5 T cell receptor beta chains from one specimen sequenced in a study of Ad26.COV2.S vaccination and SARS-CoV-2 variants. Treatment: about 20 received Ad26.COV2.S at low or high dose, single or two shots; about five received placebo; per-sample allocation not given. Repertoires come from day 63 after the first vaccine or placebo injection. Some clones are missing from TCRdb's copy, which holds only in-frame ones; the method was immunoSEQ multiplex PCR. Of roughly 680,000 clones listed, more than 80% were seen once; the top ten hold approximately 1.5%. The source was peripheral blood, collected in a trial of Ad26.COV2.S vaccine versus placebo. The receptor source for this set is a person aged 18 to 65 who received the Ad26.COV2.S COVID-19 vaccine or a placebo.

The chain joins TRBV14 to TRBJ2-2; 10 nucleotides align to TRBD2. The V gene's germline CDR1 is SGHDN and CDR2 FVKESK. The J segment lost 6 bases and the V segment lost 4 bases, leaving 5 bases of the junction unmatched. This CDR3 region has 15 residues. CDR3 protein: CASSPLAGGAGELFF. CDR3 nucleotides: TGTGCCAGCAGCCCCTTAGCGGGAGGCGCCGGGGAGCTGTTTTTT. Complete variable domain (other parts from reference TRBV14 and TRBJ2-2): EAGVTQFPSHSVIEKGQTVTLRCDPISGHDNLYWYRRVMGKEIKFLLHFVKESKQDESGMPNNRFLAERTGGTYSTLKVQPAELEDSGVYFCASSPLAGGAGELFFGEGSRLTVL.

The J gene is TRBJ1-1, the V gene TRBV7-3; 7 bases fit TRBD1. Germline CDR1 and CDR2: SGHTA and FQGTGA. Trimming at V came to 5 bases and at J to 3 bases, leaving 9 bases not matched to a gene. This CDR3 comprises 15 residues. The CDR3 here is CASSADPGQHTEAFF. CDR3 sequence (DNA): TGTGCCAGCAGCGCGGACCCGGGACAGCACACTGAAGCTTTCTTT.

This chain connects TRBV3-1 (or the pseudogene TRBV3-2) to TRBJ1-5, with D maybe TRBD1 (5 bases). This CDR3 has 15 residues. With 1 base removed from V and 4 bases from J, the gap between germline ends came to 11 bases. Per germline, CDR1 LGHDT and CDR2 YNNKEL (reference sequence). CDR3 residues: CASSQAGPENQPQHF. In nucleotides, the CDR3 is TGTGCCAGCAGCCAAGCAGGGCCGGAGAATCAGCCCCAGCATTTT.

This sequence joins TRBV25-1 and TRBJ1-3, with D tentatively TRBD1 (6 bases). V was pared by 2 bases and J by 1 base, with 6 bases between. Germline-derived CDR1 and CDR2 are MGHDK and SYGVNS. The CDR3 contains 14 residues. CDR3 DNA: TGTGCCAGCAGTGAAGGGACATCTGGAAACACCATATATTTT. Its protein product is CASSEGTSGNTIYF.

The chain has TRBV10-3 and TRBJ1-2; no firm D call. V was shortened by 2 bases and J by 3 bases, with 10 bases between the two germline ends. The CDR3 covers 14 residues. Germline V lookup: CDR1 ENHRY, CDR2 SYGVKD. In nucleotides, the CDR3 is TGTGCCATCAGTGAGAGGCAGGACTACTATGGCTACACCTTC. Amino acids: CAISERQDYYGYTF.